This is a list of T cell receptor beta chains from one sample in a study of blood T cell repertoires in COVID-19. Generated by immunoSEQ multiplex PCR, the TCRdb table keeps only in-frame clones and is missing some. The sample has approximately 50,000 clones, 75% to 90% seen once; the top ten hold around 13%. The material sequenced was peripheral blood. The receptors were sampled from a human donor in a cohort sampled during active COVID-19. Both conserved end residues are part of each CDR3. A D gene is named only where the DNA matches it firmly. Some rows have no size entry. The others give once, few or many, or a class for an expanded clone.

TRBJ1-6	.	TRBV5-1	.	CASSSTRGEGSPLHF	TGCGCCAGCAGCAGCACCCGGGGGGAAGGATCACCCCTCCACTTT
TRBJ1-1	.	TRBV4-1	.	CASSQTDTEAFF	TGCGCCAGCAGCCAAACAGACACTGAAGCTTTCTTT
TRBJ1-5	.	TRBV30	.	CAWSEDGGRNQPQHF	TGTGCCTGGAGTGAGGACGGGGGGCGAAATCAGCCCCAGCATTTT
TRBJ1-5	once	TRBV5-5	.	CASSLASGYSNQPQHF	TGTGCCAGCAGCTTAGCCTCAGGTTATAGCAATCAGCCCCAGCATTTT
TRBJ2-7	.	TRBV28	.	CASSRGTSYEQYF	TGTGCCAGCAGTCGGGGGACCTCCTACGAGCAGTACTTC
TRBJ2-5	once	TRBV30	.	CAWSATDFGGASETQYF	TGTGCCTGGAGTGCAACGGATTTTGGGGGCGCAAGCGAGACCCAGTACTTC
TRBJ1-1	.	TRBV5-1	.	CASSFGSGGSTEAFF	TGCGCCAGCAGCTTCGGCTCGGGGGGAAGCACTGAAGCTTTCTTT
TRBJ1-1	.	TRBV5-1	TRBD1	CASSSLLGQMNTEAFF	TGCGCCAGCAGTTCCCTATTGGGACAGATGAACACTGAAGCTTTCTTT
TRBJ1-1	few	TRBV27	.	CASRGLGNTEAFF	TGTGCCAGCAGGGGGCTCGGGAACACTGAAGCTTTCTTT
TRBJ1-2	.	TRBV9	.	CASSTEFNYGYTF	TGTGCCAGCAGCACAGAATTTAACTATGGCTACACCTTC
TRBJ1-1	few	TRBV5-1	TRBD1	CASSSTGTEAFF	TGCGCCAGCAGCTCGACAGGGACCGAAGCTTTCTTT
TRBJ2-2	.	TRBV3-1/TRBV3-2	.	CASSQSSGELFF	TGTGCCAGCAGCCAATCGAGCGGGGAGCTGTTTTTT
TRBJ1-5	.	TRBV2	.	CASSVSSYYRNQPQHF	TGTGCCAGCAGTGTTTCGAGCTACTATAGAAATCAGCCCCAGCATTTT
TRBJ1-1	.	TRBV6-2/TRBV6-3	.	CASTPMDSYTEAFF	TGTGCCAGCACCCCTATGGACAGCTACACTGAAGCTTTCTTT
TRBJ1-2	once	TRBV5-1	.	CASSLGQGNGYTF	TGCGCCAGCAGCTTGGGACAAGGAAATGGCTACACCTTC
TRBJ1-3	.	TRBV20-1	.	CSASRGSGNTIYF	TGCAGTGCTAGTCGGGGCTCTGGAAACACCATATATTTT
TRBJ2-3	few	TRBV2	TRBD2	CASRPGLAGGSDTQYF	TGTGCCAGCAGACCTGGACTAGCGGGGGGATCAGATACGCAGTATTTT
TRBJ2-3	.	TRBV5-1	TRBD1	CASSLVGTGGTDTQYF	TGCGCCAGCAGCTTGGTTGGGACAGGGGGTACAGATACGCAGTATTTT
TRBJ1-6	.	TRBV11-2	.	CASTTTTGYGSPLHF	TGTGCCAGCACCACGACTACGGGTTACGGGTCACCCCTCCACTTT
TRBJ1-2	once	TRBV3-1/TRBV3-2	.	CASSQDSGSQGGYTF	TGTGCCAGCAGCCAAGATTCAGGCAGCCAGGGCGGCTACACCTTC
TRBJ1-4	once	TRBV28	.	CASSLGGSREKLFF	TGTGCCAGCAGCCTAGGGGGTAGTCGGGAAAAACTGTTTTTT
TRBJ1-5	.	TRBV19	.	CASREIYSNQPQHF	TGTGCCAGTAGGGAGATTTATAGCAATCAGCCCCAGCATTTT
TRBJ2-7	.	TRBV27	.	CASSFSYSTYEQYF	TGTGCCAGCAGTTTCAGTTATTCGACCTACGAGCAGTACTTC
TRBJ1-2	.	TRBV6-2/TRBV6-3	.	CASSPEGRTKGYTF	TGTGCCAGCAGTCCAGAGGGCAGGACGAAGGGCTACACCTTC
TRBJ1-3	.	TRBV5-6	.	CASSLAGQGNTIYF	TGTGCCAGCAGCTTGGCTGGCCAGGGAAACACCATATATTTT
TRBJ1-1	.	TRBV3-1/TRBV3-2	.	CASSQERGGYVAFF	TGTGCCAGCAGCCAAGAGCGGGGGGGGTATGTAGCTTTCTTT
TRBJ1-2	.	TRBV9	.	CASSVGTGHYGYTF	TGTGCCAGCAGCGTAGGTACAGGGCACTATGGCTACACCTTC
TRBJ2-5	once	TRBV5-8	.	CASSLDGRETQYF	TGTGCCAGCAGCTTGGACGGCAGGGAGACCCAGTACTTC
TRBJ1-4	.	TRBV14	TRBD1	CASSPQTGGVDEKLFF	TGTGCCAGCAGCCCACAAACAGGGGGCGTGGATGAAAAACTGTTTTTT